This entry concerns a single T cell receptor (beta chain). Germline CDR1 reads WSHSY; CDR2 reads SAAADI. This CDR3 comprises 13 residues. J was trimmed by 5 bases and V by 2 bases; bases with no gene match: 2. This entry belongs to a study of identifying expanded T cells in peripheral blood. Measured with immunoSEQ multiplex PCR; TCRdb has only the in-frame clones, and not every one. The data contain about 130,000 clones, less than 90% of them singletons. Sequencing used blood. The receptor was isolated from a person aged 18 to 75 in good health. The V gene is TRBV10-2, the J gene TRBJ2-7; 8 bases agree with TRBD2. CDR3 coding DNA: TGCGCCAGCAGTGAGGCGGGGGGCCACGAGCAGTACTTC. Its translation: CASSEAGGHEQYF.